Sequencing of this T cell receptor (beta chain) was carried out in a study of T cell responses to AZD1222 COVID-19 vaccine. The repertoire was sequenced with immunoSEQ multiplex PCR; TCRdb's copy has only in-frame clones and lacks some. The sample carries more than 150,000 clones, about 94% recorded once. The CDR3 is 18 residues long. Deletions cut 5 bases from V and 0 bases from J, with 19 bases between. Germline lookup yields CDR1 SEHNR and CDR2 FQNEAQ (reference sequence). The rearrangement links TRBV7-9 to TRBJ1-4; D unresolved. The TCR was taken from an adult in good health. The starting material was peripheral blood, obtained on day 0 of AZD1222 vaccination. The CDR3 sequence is CASSPPRGEVATNEKLFF. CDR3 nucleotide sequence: TGTGCCAGCAGCCCCCCCCGGGGAGAAGTCGCAACTAATGAAAAACTGTTTTTT.